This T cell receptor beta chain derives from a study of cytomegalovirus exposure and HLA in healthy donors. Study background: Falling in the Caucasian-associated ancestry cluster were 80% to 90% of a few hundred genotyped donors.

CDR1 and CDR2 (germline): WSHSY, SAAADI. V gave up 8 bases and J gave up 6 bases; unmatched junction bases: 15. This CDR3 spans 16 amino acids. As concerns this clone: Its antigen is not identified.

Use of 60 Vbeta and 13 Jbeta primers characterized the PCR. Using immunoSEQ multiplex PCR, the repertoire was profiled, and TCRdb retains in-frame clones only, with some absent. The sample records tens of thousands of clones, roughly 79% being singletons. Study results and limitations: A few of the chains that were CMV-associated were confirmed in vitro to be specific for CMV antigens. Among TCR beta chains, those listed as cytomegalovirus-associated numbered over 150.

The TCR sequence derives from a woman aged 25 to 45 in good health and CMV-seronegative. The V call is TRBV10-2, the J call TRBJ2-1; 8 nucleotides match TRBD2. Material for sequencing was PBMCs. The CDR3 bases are TGCGCCAGCCTCTTTCAGCCGGGAGGGCCCAGCAATGAGCAGTTCTTC. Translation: CASLFQPGGPSNEQFF.